This T cell receptor beta chain was captured by sequencing in a study of cytomegalovirus exposure and HLA in healthy donors. Concerning this clone: Antigen specificity is unknown.

Study-level findings and limits: HLA allele associations emerged for around 16,000 TCR beta sequences in a later analysis, at 0.05 false discovery rate. Accurate HLA-A and HLA-B prediction from TCR beta sequences was reported for most subjects.

The V gene's germline CDR1 is SGDLS and CDR2 YYNGEE. CDR3 size: 15 residues. V was pared by 4 bases and J by 4 bases, with 7 bases of the junction left unmatched. The PCR ran on 60 Vbeta and 13 Jbeta primers. Generated by immunoSEQ multiplex PCR, the TCRdb table keeps only in-frame clones and is missing some. Its table records 45,000 to 60,000 clones. This TCR was recovered from a female donor in good health and CMV-seronegative. What was sequenced was PBMCs. The chain is built from TRBV9 and TRBJ1-4, with TRBD1 matching 7 bases. The CDR3: CASSPNQGVNEKLFF. The CDR3 DNA sequence: TGTGCCAGCAGCCCAAATCAGGGGGTTAATGAAAAACTGTTTTTT.